This T cell receptor (beta chain) was observed in a study of T cell repertoires in ileal Crohn's disease. Across the whole study: Surgery for a complication: stricturing in roughly 61%, penetrating in about 39%.

Comments on this clone: Its antigen is unidentified.

Points from the study as a whole: Compared with non-smokers, active smokers at surgery showed more clonal expansions.

Included were adult ileal or ileocolonic Crohn's patients indicated for ileocolonic resection. The table came from immunoSEQ multiplex PCR; TCRdb's copy has only in-frame clones and leaves some out. This sample carries some 17,000 clones, about 86% of them seen once, and the ten largest clones take around 5.4%. The V gene's germline CDR1 is MDHEN and CDR2 SYDVKM. Unmatched junction bases numbered 12, after V lost 4 bases and J lost 7 bases. This CDR3 is 16 amino acids long. What was sequenced was ileal tissue. The TCR sequence derives from an adult with Crohn's disease. The gene calls are TRBV28 and TRBJ1-4; 7 positions match TRBD1. CDR3 amino acids: CASSSNEGARGEKLFF. CDR3 bases: TGTGCCAGCAGTTCGAACGAGGGGGCGCGGGGTGAAAAACTGTTTTTT.